The 13 T cell receptor beta chains below come from one sample, sequenced in a study of immune evolution from preneoplasia to lung adenocarcinoma (dated by TCRdb to the early 2020s). Receptors were amplified or captured by the immunoSEQ multiplex PCR assay. TCRdb's version of the immuneACCESS table is confined to in-frame rearrangements and falls short of the full clone set. An unresolved V gene accounts for under half of the shortfall where checked; the remainder is of unknown origin. In all, the sample holds about 7,300 clones, and roughly 72% of those were seen once. The ten biggest clones cover 11% of the sample. Sequenced input: FFPE lung adenocarcinoma in situ tissue. Taken with the paper, the label for cell subset or site translates to: preinvasive adenocarcinoma in situ (AIS). The receptors originated from a donor older than 65 with lung adenocarcinoma. Some clones in this sample may be carry-over from other donors' samples.

The V gene is TRBV6-4, the J gene TRBJ2-3, with D unclear. There are 15 residues in the CDR3. V was shortened by 6 bases and J by 1 base, with 14 bases between the two germline ends. From germline, CDR1 is MRHNA and CDR2 SNTAGT. The DNA for the CDR3 is TGTGCCAGCAGCCTTGAGGCGTGGGGCACAGATACGCAGTATTTT. Translating gives CASSLEAWGTDTQYF.

Of note for this clone: Other DNA sequences in this specimen translate into the identical CDR3. The chain links TRBV7-9 to TRBJ2-7, with D possibly matching TRBD2 (7 bases). With 5 bases removed from V and 5 bases from J, the gap between germline ends came to 16 bases. The CDR3 contains 14 residues. CDR1 SEHNR and CDR2 FQNEAQ come from the germline V gene (reference sequence). DNA of the CDR3: TGTGCCAGCAGCCCGGGGAGGGGGTTCGACGAGCAGTACTTC. This gives the protein CASSPGRGFDEQYF.

This clone has a handful of counts. The chain carries TRBV6-1 and TRBJ1-2; the D gene is possibly TRBD1 (5 bases). Germline CDR1 is MNHNS and CDR2 is SASEGT. This CDR3 has 14 amino acids. With 7 bases removed from V and 6 bases from J, the gap between germline ends came to 18 bases. The DNA of the CDR3 is TGTGCCAGCACCTCGGGGCGGAAGGAGAATGGCTACACCTTC. It translates to CASTSGRKENGYTF.

V gene TRBV9 combines with J gene TRBJ1-1; D possibly corresponds to TRBD1 (5 bases). The ends were cut back, 1 base at V and 5 bases at J, with 12 bases in the middle. CDR3 size: 14 residues. Germline V CDR1 and CDR2: SGDLS, YYNGEE. The CDR3 here is CASSVQGVGTEAFF. The CDR3 bases are TGTGCCAGCAGCGTACAGGGCGTAGGGACTGAAGCTTTCTTT.

The V gene is TRBV6-5, the J gene TRBJ2-1, with D unresolved. The CDR3 totals 13 residues. Between the trimmed V and J ends, which lost 2 bases and 5 bases, there was a span of 7 bases. CDR1 is MNHEY and CDR2 is SVGAGI in the germline V gene. The DNA of the CDR3 is TGTGCCAGCAGTTACGAAGAAAACAATGAGCAGTTCTTC. Protein: CASSYEENNEQFF.

The chain combines TRBV11-2 with TRBJ2-7; D gene unclear. The CDR3 spans 13 residues. Germline V gives CDR1 SGHAT, CDR2 FQNNGV. The V end was cut by 0 bases, the J end by 3 bases, with 6 bases between. The CDR3 coding sequence is TGTGCCAGCAGCTTAGAACTGATCTACGAGCAGTACTTC. Translated, it gives CASSLELIYEQYF.

Only a few counts were recorded for this clone. V is TRBV27 and J is TRBJ2-1; maybe TRBD2 (5 bases). Germline loops: CDR1 MNHEY, CDR2 SMNVEV (reference sequence). The V end lost 3 bases, the J end lost 5 bases, and 11 bases lay between the germline ends. The CDR3 has 14 residues. CDR3 sequence reads: CASSLSRGDNEQFF. Written as DNA, the CDR3 is TGTGCCAGCAGTTTGAGTCGGGGAGACAATGAGCAGTTCTTC.

The V and J genes are TRBV19 and TRBJ1-5; perhaps TRBD1 as D (5 bases). The germline V gene encodes CDR1 LNHDA and CDR2 SQIVND (reference sequence). V lost 1 base to trimming and J lost 6 bases, with 13 bases between them. The CDR3 sequence is 15 residues long. In DNA, the CDR3 is TGTGCCAGTAGTATAGTCGGGACCGGAGGTCAGCCCCAGCATTTT. Protein sequence: CASSIVGTGGQPQHF.

The genes are TRBV5-1 and TRBJ2-1; TRBD2 matches 9 bases. CDR3 length equals 16 residues. Germline CDR1 and CDR2: SGHRS and YFSETQ. Germline trimming cut 5 bases from V and 6 bases from J; bases unmatched to any gene: 12. The CDR3 nucleotides read TGCGCCAGCAGAGGGGCTAGCGGGGCGGATGGCAATGAGCAGTTCTTC. Amino acids: CASRGASGADGNEQFF.

The V call is TRBV30, the J call TRBJ2-7; D remains ambiguous. Germline assignment: CDR1 GTSNPN and CDR2 SVGIG (reference sequence). CDR3 length: 14 amino acids. V shed 0 bases and J shed 6 bases, with 15 bases lying between them. This CDR3 is CAWSVGLSPPEQYF. As DNA, the CDR3 is TGTGCCTGGAGTGTAGGATTGAGCCCCCCCGAGCAGTACTTC.

The chain has TRBV19 and TRBJ1-2; D perhaps matches TRBD1 (6 bases). The CDR3 is 15 residues long. V was trimmed by 8 bases and J by 5 bases, leaving 21 bases between them. Germline V gives CDR1 LNHDA, CDR2 SQIVND (reference sequence). For the CDR3, the DNA is TGTGCCAGTCGTAGGACAGCGGACCAGACTTATGGCTACACCTTC. It encodes CASRRTADQTYGYTF.

This chain joins TRBV6-9 and TRBJ1-1; D gene uncertain. This CDR3 region has 13 residues. Trimming took off 7 bases at V and 5 bases at J, with 14 bases between the two ends. Looked up from germline, CDR1 is MNHGY and CDR2 is SVAAGI. The CDR3 reads CASIRDRWTEAFF. CDR3 nucleotides: TGTGCCAGCATCAGAGACCGGTGGACTGAAGCTTTCTTT.

There are a few counts of this clone. The gene calls are TRBV19 and TRBJ2-5; 8 nucleotides line up with TRBD1. CDR1 and CDR2 (germline): LNHDA, SQIVND (reference sequence). The CDR3 totals 15 residues. Losses at the gene ends were 5 bases for V and 5 bases for J; bases not matched to a gene: 10. CDR3 residues: CASSPFNRGTETQYF. CDR3 bases: TGTGCCAGTAGTCCTTTCAACAGGGGGACGGAGACCCAGTACTTC.